This entry describes one T cell receptor beta chain. This sequence may be a read error, since a much larger clone differs from it by one base. Naive CD4+ T cells were purified with Tregs depleted by CD25. The TRBV12-4/TRBJ1-2 clonotypes were amplified using barcode primers with ligated adaptors. From the multiplex PCR reads, TCRdb called clonotypes with MiXCR, one entry per CDR3 protein. The sample carries around 1,400 distinct CDR3 sequences, 15% to 20% recorded once. The ends were cut back, 5 bases at V and 4 bases at J, with 17 bases in the middle. The CDR3 is 15 residues long. Sequences were obtained from naive CD4+ T cells sorted from blood. Specified subset: naive CD4+ T cells, CD4+CD45RA+CD25-. The chain employs TRBV12-3 or TRBV12-4 and TRBJ1-2, with D unclear. This receptor was identified in a female donor with breast cancer. The CDR3 region is CASSQYRTAGYGYTF. CDR3 sequence (DNA): TGTGCCAGCAGTCAATATAGGACGGCTGGCTATGGCTACACCTTC.